The next 24 T cell receptor beta chains were all read from a single sample in a study of T cell responses to AZD1222 COVID-19 vaccine. Assay: immunoSEQ multiplex PCR; the TCRdb copy retains only in-frame clones and omits some. The sample lists tens of thousands of clones, about 91% occurring once. The source was peripheral blood, collected 28 days after the second dose of the MenACWY control vaccine. These receptors all come from an adult who received the MenACWY meningococcal vaccine as a control.

The chain recombines TRBV7-9 with TRBJ2-7; D possibly corresponds to TRBD2 (6 bases). The V gene lost 11 bases and the J gene lost 3 bases, with 17 bases spanning the gap. Germline CDR1 SEHNR, CDR2 FQNEAQ (reference sequence). CDR3 length: 13 residues. The DNA for the CDR3 is TGTGCCGGGCCTTTCTGGGGGGTCTACGAGCAGTACTTC. It yields the protein CAGPFWGVYEQYF.

The CDR3, as DNA: TGCGCCAGCAGCTCAGACAGGGGAGGCTACACCTTC. This codes for CASSSDRGGYTF. The chain carries TRBV5-1 and TRBJ1-2; the match to TRBD1 covers 8 bases. This CDR3 contains 12 residues. Trimming at V came to 3 bases and at J to 8 bases, leaving 3 bases not matched to a gene. CDR1 and CDR2 from the germline V gene are SGHRS and YFSETQ.

This chain connects TRBV21-1 to TRBJ1-1. TRBV21-1 is an annotated pseudogene. The CDR3 length is 14 residues. The CDR3 protein is CATRTRGRNTEAFF. In DNA, the CDR3 is TGTGCCACCCGAACGAGGGGCCGGAACACTGAAGCTTTCTTT.

The chain carries TRBV27 and TRBJ2-7; no firm D call. V was clipped by 4 bases and J by 3 bases, with 13 bases between them. CDR1 MNHEY and CDR2 SMNVEV come from the germline V gene (reference sequence). This CDR3 region has 14 residues. In DNA form, the CDR3 reads TGTGCCAGCAGTTCCTTTTCCGTCAACTACGAGCAGTACTTC. Encoded protein: CASSSFSVNYEQYF.

The V call is TRBV7-9, the J call TRBJ2-2; 11 bases are shared with TRBD2. From germline, CDR1 is SEHNR and CDR2 FQNEAQ (reference sequence). There are 18 residues in the CDR3. V trimming: 5 bases; J trimming: 0 bases; junction bases outside the gene matches: 8. Here the CDR3 reads CASSVLTSGAANTGELFF. The CDR3 DNA reads as TGTGCCAGCAGCGTTTTGACTAGCGGGGCCGCGAACACCGGGGAGCTGTTTTTT.

This clone appeared a single time. CDR3 loop: CASSLGGKVNTEAFF. For the CDR3, the DNA is TGTGCCAGCAGCTTGGGGGGCAAGGTGAACACTGAAGCTTTCTTT. The chain uses TRBV11-1 and TRBJ1-1; possibly TRBD1 for D (6 bases). Between the trimmed V and J ends, which lost 3 bases and 0 bases, there was a span of 11 bases. CDR1 is SGHAT and CDR2 is FQDESV in the germline V gene (reference sequence). CDR3 size: 15 residues.

The gene calls are TRBV14 and TRBJ2-6; tentative D call: TRBD1 (6 bases). The V gene's germline CDR1 is SGHDN and CDR2 FVKESK. V dropped 6 bases and J dropped 2 bases, with 8 bases sitting between them. The CDR3 sequence is 14 residues long. The CDR3 protein is CASSPGAGANVLTF. CDR3 DNA: TGTGCCAGCAGTCCAGGGGCTGGGGCCAACGTCCTGACTTTC.

The J gene is TRBJ2-2, the V gene TRBV3-1 (or the pseudogene TRBV3-2); 7 bases are a match to TRBD1. CDR1 is LGHDT and CDR2 is YNNKEL in the germline V gene (reference sequence). The CDR3 extends over 17 amino acids. Unmatched junction bases numbered 7, after V lost 1 base and J lost 2 bases. CDR3 region: CASSQALGQTNTGELFF. CDR3 nucleotides: TGTGCCAGCAGCCAAGCTCTGGGACAGACTAACACCGGGGAGCTGTTTTTT.

The gene calls are TRBV2 and TRBJ1-6; D is unclear. V dropped 4 bases and J dropped 0 bases, with 4 bases sitting between them. The CDR3 sequence is 14 residues long. Germline V gene data show CDR1 as SNHLY and CDR2 as FYNNEI. CDR3 nucleotides: TGTGCCAGCAGTGTGAGCTCCTATAATTCACCCCTCCACTTT. Protein: CASSVSSYNSPLHF.

This clone showed up just a few times. The V and J genes are TRBV7-9 and TRBJ2-2; D gene ambiguous. V lost 2 bases and J lost 3, with 7 bases in between. The CDR3 loop spans 14 amino acids. CDR1 is SEHNR, CDR2 FQNEAQ, per germline (reference sequence). CDR3 residues: CASSLIGDTGELFF. For the CDR3, the DNA is TGTGCCAGCAGCTTAATAGGAGACACCGGGGAGCTGTTTTTT.

The chain joins TRBV11-1 to TRBJ1-2, with D hard to call. With 0 bases removed from V and 0 bases from J, the gap between germline ends came to 8 bases. The germline V gene has CDR1 SGHAT and CDR2 FQDESV (reference sequence). The CDR3 is made up of 15 amino acids. CDR3 bases: TGTGCCAGCAGCTTAGCTATCGACTCTAACTATGGCTACACCTTC. Translating it yields CASSLAIDSNYGYTF.

The chain recombines TRBV4-1 with TRBJ2-7; D is perhaps TRBD1 (5 bases). The V end was cut by 0 bases, the J end by 3 bases, with 12 bases between. The germline CDR1 and CDR2 sequences are MGHRA and YSYEKL. CDR3 length equals 15 residues. CDR3 region: CASSQEAGSLYEQYF. The DNA for the CDR3 is TGCGCCAGCAGCCAAGAGGCAGGGTCTCTCTACGAGCAGTACTTC.

The CDR3 protein is CASSFYEQYF. CDR3 nucleotide sequence: TGTGCCAGCAGCTTTTACGAGCAGTACTTC. V and J are TRBV7-9 and TRBJ2-7; D call uncertain. V lost 3 bases and J 4 bases, leaving 1 base between the germline ends. Germline CDR1 reads SEHNR; CDR2 reads FQNEAQ (reference sequence). The CDR3 length is 10 residues.

The J gene is TRBJ1-1, the V gene TRBV11-2; no reliable D call. V shed 1 base and J shed 0 bases, with 9 bases lying between them. This CDR3 has 15 residues. The germline V gene encodes CDR1 SGHAT and CDR2 FQNNGV. CDR3 DNA sequence: TGTGCCAGCAGCTTAGTTCCGTCTGTGAACACTGAAGCTTTCTTT. Translating gives CASSLVPSVNTEAFF.

The chain combines TRBV5-1 with TRBJ2-2; D is tentatively TRBD1 or TRBD2 (5 bases each). V was clipped by 1 base and J by 1 base, with 11 bases between them. This CDR3 is 16 amino acids long. CDR1 SGHRS and CDR2 YFSETQ come from the germline V gene. CDR3 in DNA: TGCGCCAGCAGCTTGTCTGGGACGGTGAACACCGGGGAGCTGTTTTTT. The encoded protein is CASSLSGTVNTGELFF.

This sequence joins TRBV5-4 and TRBJ2-2, with 10 bases matching TRBD1. V gave up 3 bases and J gave up 2 bases; unmatched junction bases: 4. Germline CDR1 reads SGHNT; CDR2 reads YYREEE (reference sequence). This CDR3 comprises 16 residues. CDR3 sequence reads: CASSSGTGANTGELFF. The CDR3 DNA reads as TGTGCCAGCAGCTCTGGGACAGGGGCTAACACCGGGGAGCTGTTTTTT. Together with reference TRBV5-4 and TRBJ2-2, the CDR3 gives the full variable domain: ETGVTQSPTHLIKTRGQQVTLRCSSQSGHNTVSWYQQALGQGPQFIFQYYREEENGRGNFPPRFSGLQFPNYSSELNVNALELDDSALYLCASSSGTGANTGELFFGEGSRLTVL.

The rearrangement joins TRBV6-5 to TRBJ2-7; 11 bases line up with TRBD1. The J segment lost 3 bases and the V segment lost 7 bases, leaving 5 bases of the junction unmatched. CDR3 size: 14 residues. Germline loops: CDR1 MNHEY, CDR2 SVGAGI. CDR3 loop: CASKEGTGGYEQYF. CDR3 in DNA: TGTGCCAGCAAAGAGGGGACAGGGGGCTACGAGCAGTACTTC.

The J gene is TRBJ1-2, the V gene TRBV19; D is ambiguous. This CDR3 contains 13 residues. V gave up 3 bases and J gave up 4 bases, with 9 bases separating them. Per germline, CDR1 LNHDA and CDR2 SQIVND (reference sequence). CDR3 sequence reads: CASSIGSGYGYTF. The CDR3 region has the DNA TGTGCCAGTAGTATTGGAAGTGGCTATGGCTACACCTTC.

The rearrangement links TRBV7-9 to TRBJ2-5, with D unresolved. V was clipped by 1 base and J by 4 bases, with 13 bases between them. Germline assignment: CDR1 SEHNR and CDR2 FQNEAQ (reference sequence). The CDR3 is made up of 15 amino acids. CDR3 nucleotides: TGTGCCAGCAGCTTAGAAGTAGGGTCCATAGAGACCCAGTACTTC. Protein sequence: CASSLEVGSIETQYF.

The genes are TRBV6-5 and TRBJ1-6, with D maybe TRBD1 (5 bases). The length of the CDR3 is 15 residues. The germline V gene encodes CDR1 MNHEY and CDR2 SVGAGI. Trimming removed 4 bases at V and 4 bases at J, with 11 bases between. The CDR3 DNA sequence: TGTGCCAGCAGTTTGGGGGACCCGTATAATTCACCCCTCCACTTT. Its translation is CASSLGDPYNSPLHF.

The J gene is TRBJ2-5, the V gene TRBV5-4; tentative D call: TRBD1 (6 bases). The V gene lost 1 base and the J gene lost 3 bases, with 13 bases spanning the gap. This CDR3 spans 15 amino acids. In germline, CDR1 is SGHNT, CDR2 YYREEE (reference sequence). CDR3 residues: CASSLKQGNKETQYF. The CDR3 nucleotides read TGTGCCAGCAGCTTGAAGCAGGGGAATAAAGAGACCCAGTACTTC. The variable domain in full, with the rest retrieved from reference TRBV5-4 and TRBJ2-5, is ETGVTQSPTHLIKTRGQQVTLRCSSQSGHNTVSWYQQALGQGPQFIFQYYREEENGRGNFPPRFSGLQFPNYSSELNVNALELDDSALYLCASSLKQGNKETQYFGPGTRLLVL.

V gene TRBV29-1 combines with J gene TRBJ2-3, with D possibly being TRBD2 (6 bases). Per the germline V gene, CDR1 is SQVTM and CDR2 is ANQGSEA. The CDR3 has 13 residues. V lost 3 bases and J 5 bases, leaving 12 bases between the germline ends. The CDR3 reads CSVETSHIDTQYF. CDR3 nucleotides: TGCAGCGTTGAGACTAGTCACATAGATACGCAGTATTTT.

The chain links TRBV7-8 to TRBJ2-5, with 10 bases lining up with TRBD2. With 1 base clipped from V and 5 bases from J, the junction kept 7 bases outside the gene matches. Germline V gene lookup returns CDR1 SGHVS and CDR2 FQNEAQ. The CDR3 totals 16 residues. DNA for the CDR3: TGTGCCAGCAGCTTAGGAAGCGGGGGGGTTCGGGAGACCCAGTACTTC. This gives the protein CASSLGSGGVRETQYF.

This chain joins TRBV19 and TRBJ1-5, with D hard to call. CDR3 length equals 14 residues. The V end was cut by 0 bases, the J end by 1 base, with 4 bases between. Germline V gene data show CDR1 as LNHDA and CDR2 as SQIVND (reference sequence). CDR3 in amino acids: CASSIDGSNQPQHF. In DNA, the CDR3 is TGTGCCAGTAGTATAGATGGAAGCAATCAGCCCCAGCATTTT.